This TCR beta chain was captured in a study of T cell responses to AZD1222 COVID-19 vaccine. Study-wide results and limits: Spike regions recognized by vaccine-associated CD4 TCRs spanned the protein, led by 160-218 and 743-854.

Assay: immunoSEQ multiplex PCR; the TCRdb copy retains only in-frame clones and omits some. This table holds about 140,000 clones, approximately 92% found once. Some second doses came at about 4 weeks and others at about 12 weeks; these were pooled. Per the germline V gene, CDR1 is MDHEN and CDR2 is SYDVKM. Deletions cut 2 bases from V and 8 bases from J, with 22 bases between. The CDR3 sequence is 17 residues long. This clone was counted only a few times. What it recognizes is unknown. The chain combines TRBV28 with TRBJ2-1; weak D call: TRBD2 (5 bases). The source material was peripheral blood, sampled 28 days after the second AZD1222 dose. This clonotype was obtained from an adult who received the AZD1222 COVID-19 vaccine. This CDR3 is CASSLGGSFTSGDEQFF. CDR3 sequence (DNA): TGTGCCAGCAGTTTAGGCGGGTCTTTCACTTCAGGCGATGAGCAGTTCTTC.